These 14 T cell receptor beta chains were sequenced from one sample in a study of control samples from healthy donors and cancer patients. Assay: immunoSEQ multiplex PCR; the TCRdb copy retains only in-frame clones and omits some. Of some 150,000 clones in the sample, around 94% were seen once. Sequences were obtained from PBMCs. The receptor source for this set is a man aged 60 to 69 with colorectal cancer.

V usage is TRBV11-3 and J usage is TRBJ1-1, with 7 bases identical to TRBD1. The germline gives CDR1 SGHNT, CDR2 YENEEA. J was trimmed by 12 bases and V by 5 bases; bases with no gene match: 12. CDR3 size: 13 residues. The CDR3 region is CASSANWGQQSFF. CDR3 nucleotide sequence: TGTGCCAGCAGCGCTAATTGGGGACAGCAGTCTTTCTTT.

This clone was detected only once. The chain combines TRBV10-1 with TRBJ2-3; D is perhaps TRBD2 (5 bases). Trimming shortened V by 6 bases and J by 2 bases, and 9 bases separated the two germline ends. From germline, CDR1 is WNHNN and CDR2 SYGVQD (reference sequence). The CDR3 loop spans 13 amino acids. Here the CDR3 reads CASRDGNTDTQYF. The DNA of the CDR3 is TGCGCCAGCAGGGACGGGAACACAGATACGCAGTATTTT.

This chain connects TRBV24-1 to TRBJ2-1, with D unresolved. Germline loops: CDR1 KGHDR, CDR2 SFDVKD. The ends were cut back, 3 bases at V and 3 bases at J, with 5 bases in the middle. The CDR3 contains 13 residues. CDR3 sequence reads: CATSDLLYNEQFF. DNA of the CDR3: TGTGCCACCAGTGATCTTCTCTACAATGAGCAGTTCTTC.

The chain joins TRBV6-6 to TRBJ2-7, with 9 bases aligning to TRBD1. The germline V gene has CDR1 MNHNY and CDR2 SVGAGI (reference sequence). This CDR3 is built from 13 residues. V lost 5 bases, J lost 8 bases, and 7 bases stayed unmatched. The CDR3, as DNA: TGTGCCAGCAGTGGACAGGGGACTACAAAGCAGTACTTC. It codes for CASSGQGTTKQYF.

The chain uses TRBV7-2 and TRBJ1-1; D call uncertain. V was cut by 5 bases and J by 8 bases, with 6 bases left in between. CDR1 and CDR2 from the germline V gene are SGHTA and FQGNSA. The CDR3 is 10 amino acids. This CDR3 reads CASSGREAFF. CDR3 in DNA: TGTGCCAGCAGCGGGAGAGAAGCTTTCTTT.

V gene TRBV5-1 combines with J gene TRBJ1-1; perhaps TRBD1 as D (6 bases). CDR1 is SGHRS, CDR2 YFSETQ, per germline. Trimming cost V 2 bases and J 0 bases, with 11 bases left between them. CDR3 length equals 15 residues. The CDR3 bases are TGCGCCAGCAGCTTCGCCAGGGGAATGAACACTGAAGCTTTCTTT. Amino acids: CASSFARGMNTEAFF.

V gene TRBV27 combines with J gene TRBJ2-5; D ambiguous. The germline V gene has CDR1 MNHEY and CDR2 SMNVEV (reference sequence). Trimming shortened V by 2 bases and J by 0 bases, and 7 bases separated the two germline ends. The CDR3 runs 14 residues. The CDR3 sequence: CASSLTGNQETQYF. The CDR3 DNA reads TGTGCCAGCAGTTTAACTGGGAACCAAGAGACCCAGTACTTC.

The V call is TRBV19, the J call TRBJ2-5, with no clear D. Germline V lookup: CDR1 LNHDA, CDR2 SQIVND (reference sequence). This CDR3 is 12 amino acids long. The ends were cut back, 5 bases at V and 1 base at J, with 5 bases in the middle. CDR3 loop: CASSRLQETQYF. As DNA, the CDR3 is TGTGCCAGTAGTCGCCTCCAAGAGACCCAGTACTTC.

The chain couples TRBV6-7 to TRBJ1-4; tentative D call: TRBD1 (5 bases). TRBV6-7 has ORF status, its function being uncertain. The CDR3 length is 13 residues. The CDR3, as DNA: TGTGCAGCAGACGGGGGGTCTAATGAAAAACTGTTTTTT. Residues: CAADGGSNEKLFF.

In DNA, the CDR3 is TGCGCCAGCAGCGAGCAAGAGACCCAGTACTTC. Encoded protein: CASSEQETQYF. The chain joins TRBV5-1 to TRBJ2-5; D call uncertain. Germline values: CDR1 SGHRS, CDR2 YFSETQ. The CDR3 runs to 11 residues. V was trimmed by 4 bases and J by 2 bases, leaving 3 bases between them.

The CDR3 loop reads CASSLGTGEGEKLFF. CDR3 in DNA: TGTGCCAGCAGCCTAGGGACAGGGGAAGGTGAAAAACTGTTTTTT. V gene TRBV5-5 combines with J gene TRBJ1-4; 10 bases align to TRBD1. The V and J ends lost 4 bases and 7 bases, in that order; junction bases with no gene match: 7. The CDR3 contains 15 residues. The V gene's germline CDR1 is SGHKS and CDR2 YYEKEE (reference sequence).

This chain connects TRBV5-6 to TRBJ1-3; D possibly corresponds to TRBD1 (5 bases). CDR1 and CDR2 from the germline V gene are SGHDT and YYEEEE. This CDR3 region has 16 residues. Trimming cost V 2 bases and J 5 bases, with 17 bases left between them. In nucleotides, the CDR3 is TGTGCCAGCAGCTTAAGGGGCCCCTTAAACAGAAACACCATATATTTT. This sequence encodes CASSLRGPLNRNTIYF. Variable domain in full (rest from reference TRBV5-6 and TRBJ1-3): DAGVTQSPTHLIKTRGQQVTLRCSPKSGHDTVSWYQQALGQGPQFIFQYYEEEERQRGNFPDRFSGHQFPNYSSELNVNALLLGDSALYLCASSLRGPLNRNTIYFGEGSWLTVV.

This chain uses TRBV5-1 with TRBJ2-3; TRBD2 aligns across 13 bases. The CDR3 length is 16 residues. Trimming at V came to 1 base and at J to 4 bases, leaving 3 bases not matched to a gene. Germline values: CDR1 SGHRS, CDR2 YFSETQ. As DNA, the CDR3 is TGCGCCAGCAGCTTGACTAGCGGGGGGGTCTCAGATACGCAGTATTTT. Its translation is CASSLTSGGVSDTQYF. Together with reference TRBV5-1 and TRBJ2-3, the CDR3 gives the full variable domain: KAGVTQTPRYLIKTRGQQVTLSCSPISGHRSVSWYQQTPGQGLQFLFEYFSETQRNKGNFPGRFSGRQFSNSRSEMNVSTLELGDSALYLCASSLTSGGVSDTQYFGPGTRLTVL.

The gene calls are TRBV11-2 and TRBJ2-7; TRBD1 might be the D (5 bases). Germline loops: CDR1 SGHAT, CDR2 FQNNGV. There are 16 residues in the CDR3. Trimming pared 1 base from V and 1 base from J, leaving 14 bases between. The DNA of the CDR3 is TGTGCCAGCAGCTTAGGCCCGCAGGGTGGGTCCTACGAGCAGTACTTC. Amino acids: CASSLGPQGGSYEQYF.